The 24 T cell receptor beta chains listed next were all sequenced from one sample in a study of cytomegalovirus exposure and HLA in healthy donors. PCR involved 60 Vbeta and 13 Jbeta primers. Clones were read by immunoSEQ multiplex PCR, and TCRdb kept only the in-frame ones, dropping some. The sample carries 170,000 or so clones, 70% to 90% recorded once. Sequencing was done on a sample of PBMCs. The receptors were gathered from a girl aged 10 to 17 in good health and CMV-seropositive.

The sample holds a few counts of this clone. The rearrangement links TRBV7-9 to TRBJ1-5, with 7 nucleotides matching TRBD1. The V gene's germline CDR1 is SEHNR and CDR2 FQNEAQ (reference sequence). The CDR3 length is 14 residues. V dropped 6 bases and J dropped 4; count of bases not matched to a gene: 6. In DNA, the CDR3 is TGTGCCAGCAGTCGGGACAGTATGAATCAGCCCCAGCATTTT. The encoded protein is CASSRDSMNQPQHF. Full variable domain (rest looked up from reference TRBV7-9 and TRBJ1-5): DTGVSQNPRHKITKRGQNVTFRCDPISEHNRLYWYRQTLGQGPEFLTYFQNEAQLEKSRLLSDRFSAERPKGSFSTLEIQRTEQGDSAMYLCASSRDSMNQPQHFGDGTRLSIL.

The V gene is TRBV7-2, the J gene TRBJ1-2; possibly TRBD1 for D (6 bases). Germline CDR1 reads SGHTA; CDR2 reads FQGNSA. The CDR3 is 15 amino acids. Trimming cost V 2 bases and J 8 bases, with 18 bases left between them. CDR3 region: CASSLTGSGLRGYTF. The CDR3, as DNA: TGTGCCAGCAGCTTAACAGGGTCGGGCCTAAGGGGCTACACCTTC.

V is TRBV11-2 and J is TRBJ1-4; no reliable D call. With 0 bases removed from V and 3 bases from J, the gap between germline ends came to 11 bases. Germline CDR1 reads SGHAT; CDR2 reads FQNNGV. The CDR3 extends over 16 amino acids. Here the CDR3 DNA reads TGTGCCAGCAGCTTAGATCTCGCGGTAGCTAATGAAAAACTGTTTTTT. It yields the protein CASSLDLAVANEKLFF.

This clone was recorded once. The CDR3 DNA reads TGTGCCAGCACCCTGACTAGCGGGGGCCGGTACCAAGAGACCCAGTACTTC. Translating gives CASTLTSGGRYQETQYF. V and J are TRBV7-8 and TRBJ2-5, with 12 positions matching TRBD2. Germline-derived CDR1 and CDR2 are SGHVS and FQNEAQ. This CDR3 spans 17 amino acids. Germline trimming cut 7 bases from V and 0 bases from J; bases unmatched to any gene: 9.

Here the CDR3 reads CAWSVTDREKNIQYF. CDR3 DNA: TGTGCCTGGAGTGTAACGGACAGGGAGAAAAACATTCAGTACTTC. The V gene is TRBV30, the J gene TRBJ2-4; 8 nucleotides match TRBD1. Per germline, CDR1 GTSNPN and CDR2 SVGIG (reference sequence). The J segment lost 4 bases and the V segment lost 0 bases, leaving 5 bases of the junction unmatched. The CDR3 runs 15 residues.

The chain joins TRBV10-3 to TRBJ2-3, with 10 bases identical to TRBD1. The CDR3 is made up of 15 amino acids. Trimming removed 5 bases from V and 4 bases from J; junction bases left unmatched: 6. The V gene's germline CDR1 is ENHRY and CDR2 SYGVKD. CDR3 bases: TGTGCCATCAGTCTGATTGGGACAGGGGCAGATACGCAGTATTTT. As protein: CAISLIGTGADTQYF.

The V and J genes are TRBV9 and TRBJ1-1, with TRBD1 as a possible D gene (6 bases). CDR3 size: 13 residues. Deletions cut 8 bases from V and 0 bases from J, with 11 bases between. CDR1 SGDLS and CDR2 YYNGEE come from the germline V gene. CDR3 in amino acids: CARGQRMNTEAFF. CDR3 bases: TGTGCCAGAGGACAGCGTATGAACACTGAAGCTTTCTTT.

The chain joins TRBV10-1 to TRBJ2-7; 8 positions agree with TRBD2. Germline trimming cut 6 bases from V and 4 bases from J; bases unmatched to any gene: 5. CDR3 size: 13 residues. The germline V gene encodes CDR1 WNHNN and CDR2 SYGVQD (reference sequence). DNA of the CDR3: TGCGCCAGCAGGCCGGGACTAGAATACGAGCAGTACTTC. Translating gives CASRPGLEYEQYF.

The chain couples TRBV10-1 to TRBJ1-1; a weak D match, TRBD1 (6 bases). V was clipped by 2 bases and J by 5 bases, with 18 bases between them. This CDR3 is 16 amino acids long. Per germline, CDR1 WNHNN and CDR2 SYGVQD (reference sequence). CDR3 loop: CASSEGTQGRGTEAFF. In DNA, the CDR3 is TGCGCCAGCAGTGAGGGAACCCAGGGGAGGGGAACTGAAGCTTTCTTT.

The chain uses TRBV11-3 and TRBJ1-2; D possibly corresponds to TRBD1 (5 bases). This CDR3 is built from 13 residues. The germline V gene has CDR1 SGHNT and CDR2 YENEEA. Trimming cost V 8 bases and J 4 bases, with 14 bases left between them. CDR3 DNA: TGTGCCAGCGCGGGGCCGGTGGGCTATGGCTACACCTTC. This sequence encodes CASAGPVGYGYTF.

Remarks on this clone: Its ends do not fully match the called genes, so a read error is possible. The V call is TRBV5-6, the J call TRBJ2-5, with D maybe TRBD1 (6 bases). CDR3 length: 11 residues. Germline V gene lookup returns CDR1 SGHDT and CDR2 YYEEEE. The CDR3 is CASSSKGVLDF. CDR3 DNA sequence: TGTGCCAGCAGCTCAAAGGGGGTTCTTGACTTC.

The J gene is TRBJ1-2, the V gene TRBV2; the D gene is possibly TRBD1 (5 bases). Trimming removed 9 bases at V and 5 bases at J, with 16 bases between. The CDR3 is 13 residues long. Germline CDR1 and CDR2: SNHLY and FYNNEI. As DNA, the CDR3 is TGTGCCAGAGGGAAGGGGATTGGGTATGGCTACACCTTC. Amino acids: CARGKGIGYGYTF.

This rearrangement joins TRBV30 to TRBJ1-1; no clear D. The V gene's germline CDR1 is GTSNPN and CDR2 SVGIG (reference sequence). The CDR3 is made up of 13 amino acids. V was shortened by 2 bases and J by 3 bases, with 10 bases between the two germline ends. The DNA for the CDR3 is TGTGCCTGGAGTAGGGAGCGGGACACTGAAGCTTTCTTT. Translated: CAWSRERDTEAFF.

This chain connects TRBV4-1 to TRBJ2-7; D may be TRBD1 (6 bases). Germline CDR1 is MGHRA and CDR2 is YSYEKL. V lost 1 base and J 1 base, leaving 14 bases between the germline ends. This CDR3 has 16 residues. CDR3 coding DNA: TGCGCCAGCAGCCAAGTCCCTGACAGGCCATCCTACGAGCAGTACTTC. This codes for CASSQVPDRPSYEQYF.

The rearrangement links TRBV4-2 to TRBJ2-7, with D tentatively TRBD1 (6 bases). CDR1 and CDR2 from the germline V gene are LGHNA and YNFKEQ. CDR3 length: 14 residues. V lost 4 bases to trimming and J lost 3 bases, with 13 bases between them. The CDR3 spells CASSPAKGDYEQYF. In DNA, the CDR3 is TGTGCCAGCAGCCCCGCGAAGGGGGACTACGAGCAGTACTTC.

V usage is TRBV10-3 and J usage is TRBJ1-5, with a possible D match to TRBD1 (6 bases). Trimming left V 2 bases short and J 3 bases short, with 11 bases between. Germline loops: CDR1 ENHRY, CDR2 SYGVKD. This CDR3 region has 15 residues. CDR3 loop: CAISEVQGSNQPQHF. In nucleotides, the CDR3 is TGTGCCATCAGTGAGGTACAGGGTTCCAATCAGCCCCAGCATTTT.

There are a few counts of this clone. The chain links TRBV11-3 to TRBJ1-1; unclear D gene. The CDR3 is made up of 17 amino acids. V lost 2 bases to trimming and J lost 0 bases, with 16 bases between them. CDR1 is SGHNT and CDR2 is YENEEA in the germline V gene. CDR3 region: CASSLSPTAGMNTEAFF. The DNA of the CDR3 is TGTGCCAGCAGCTTAAGTCCCACGGCAGGAATGAACACTGAAGCTTTCTTT.

The chain combines TRBV2 with TRBJ1-2; possible D gene TRBD1, 5 bases. The germline gives CDR1 SNHLY, CDR2 FYNNEI. The CDR3 sequence is 14 residues long. Trimming cost V 5 bases and J 2 bases, with 12 bases left between them. The CDR3 nucleotides read TGTGCCAGCAGTCTCCGTGGGGCGAACTATGGCTACACCTTC. Encoded protein: CASSLRGANYGYTF.

The chain employs TRBV6-6 and TRBJ2-7, with D perhaps TRBD2 (7 bases). The germline CDR1 and CDR2 sequences are MNHNY and SVGAGI (reference sequence). V dropped 10 bases and J dropped 5 bases, with 24 bases sitting between them. The CDR3 runs to 15 residues. DNA of the CDR3: TGTGCCACCAGAAAATCCCTGGGGGAGGGGGACGAGCAGTACTTC. Translation: CATRKSLGEGDEQYF.

The V call is TRBV5-5, the J call TRBJ1-5; no clear D gene. The CDR3 extends over 14 amino acids. V lost 0 bases and J 6 bases, leaving 10 bases between the germline ends. In germline, CDR1 is SGHKS, CDR2 YYEKEE (reference sequence). As DNA, the CDR3 is TGTGCCAGCAGCTTGGAAGCCCAGGCTCAGCCCCAGCATTTT. This encodes CASSLEAQAQPQHF.

This chain joins TRBV7-9 and TRBJ2-3; 7 bases are shared with TRBD2. The CDR3 is 16 residues long. Germline V gene lookup returns CDR1 SEHNR and CDR2 FQNEAQ (reference sequence). V lost 2 bases to trimming and J lost 0 bases; unmatched junction nucleotides: 5. CDR3 region: CASSLRGEGSTDTQYF. Here the CDR3 DNA reads TGTGCCAGCAGCTTAAGAGGGGAGGGGAGCACAGATACGCAGTATTTT.

The chain couples TRBV5-1 to TRBJ1-1; D gene uncertain. V lost 0 bases and J 8 bases, leaving 11 bases between the germline ends. The length of the CDR3 is 13 residues. Germline values: CDR1 SGHRS, CDR2 YFSETQ. This chain's CDR3 is CASSLDFALEAFF. Here the CDR3 DNA reads TGCGCCAGCAGCTTGGACTTCGCGCTGGAAGCTTTCTTT.

Written as DNA, the CDR3 is TGTGCCAGCAGTTTATTGCCGCCGACAGTGAGCAATCAGCCCCAGCATTTT. Translation gives CASSLLPPTVSNQPQHF. V gene TRBV27 combines with J gene TRBJ1-5, with a possible D match to TRBD1 (5 bases). The CDR3 has 17 amino acids. The V gene lost 1 base and the J gene lost 1 base, with 14 bases spanning the gap. The germline CDR1 and CDR2 sequences are MNHEY and SMNVEV (reference sequence).

This chain links TRBV6-5 with TRBJ2-1; the D gene is possibly TRBD1 (6 bases). Germline CDR1 reads MNHEY; CDR2 reads SVGAGI. The V and J ends lost 2 bases and 2 bases respectively, with 13 bases between them. The CDR3 loop spans 16 amino acids. In DNA, the CDR3 is TGTGCCAGCAGTTACACAACAGGGTCGGCCTACAATGAGCAGTTCTTC. Translation: CASSYTTGSAYNEQFF.